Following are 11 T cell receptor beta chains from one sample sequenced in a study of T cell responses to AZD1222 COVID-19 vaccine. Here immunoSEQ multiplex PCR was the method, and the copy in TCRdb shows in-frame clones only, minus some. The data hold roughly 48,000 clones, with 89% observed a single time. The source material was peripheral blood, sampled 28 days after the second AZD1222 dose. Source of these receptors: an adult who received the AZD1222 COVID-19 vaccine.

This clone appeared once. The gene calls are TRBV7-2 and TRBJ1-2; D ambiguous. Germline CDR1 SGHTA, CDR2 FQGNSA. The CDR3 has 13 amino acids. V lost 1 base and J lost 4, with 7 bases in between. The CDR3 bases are TGTGCCAGCAGCTTAGAACCCATCTATGGCTACACCTTC. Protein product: CASSLEPIYGYTF.

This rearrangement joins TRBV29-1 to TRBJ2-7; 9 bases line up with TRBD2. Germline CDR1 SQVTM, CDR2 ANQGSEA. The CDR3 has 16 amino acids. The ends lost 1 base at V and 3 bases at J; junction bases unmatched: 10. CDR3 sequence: CSVEVRREGRVYEQYF. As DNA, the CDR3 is TGCAGCGTTGAAGTTCGGCGGGAGGGCCGTGTCTACGAGCAGTACTTC.

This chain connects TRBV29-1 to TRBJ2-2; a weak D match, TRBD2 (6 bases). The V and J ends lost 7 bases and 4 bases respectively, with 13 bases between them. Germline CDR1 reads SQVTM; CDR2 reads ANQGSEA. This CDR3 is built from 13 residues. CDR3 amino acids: CSAVAGGTGELFF. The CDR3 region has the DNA TGCAGCGCGGTCGCCGGGGGCACCGGGGAGCTGTTTTTT.

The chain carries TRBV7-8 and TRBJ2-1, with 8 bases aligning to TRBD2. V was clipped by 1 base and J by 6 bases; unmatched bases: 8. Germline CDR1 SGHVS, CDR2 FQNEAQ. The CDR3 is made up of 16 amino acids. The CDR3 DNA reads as TGTGCCAGCAGCTTAGAATTGGCGGGGGGTTCCAATGAGCAGTTCTTC. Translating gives CASSLELAGGSNEQFF.

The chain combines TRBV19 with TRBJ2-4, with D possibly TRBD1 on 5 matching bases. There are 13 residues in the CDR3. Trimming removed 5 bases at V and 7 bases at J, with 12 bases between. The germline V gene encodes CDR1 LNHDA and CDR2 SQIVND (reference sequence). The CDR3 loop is CASSAGPANIQYF. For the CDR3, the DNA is TGTGCCAGTAGTGCAGGGCCGGCTAACATTCAGTACTTC.

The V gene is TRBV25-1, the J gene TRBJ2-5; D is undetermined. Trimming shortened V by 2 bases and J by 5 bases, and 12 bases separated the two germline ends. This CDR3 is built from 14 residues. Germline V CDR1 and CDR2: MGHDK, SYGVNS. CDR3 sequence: CASSEEGVGETQYF. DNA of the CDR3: TGTGCCAGCAGTGAAGAAGGTGTGGGGGAGACCCAGTACTTC.

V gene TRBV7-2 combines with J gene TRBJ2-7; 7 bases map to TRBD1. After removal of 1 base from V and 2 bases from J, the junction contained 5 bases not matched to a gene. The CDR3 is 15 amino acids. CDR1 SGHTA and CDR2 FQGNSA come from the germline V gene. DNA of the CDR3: TGTGCCAGCAGCTTAGGAACGCAGGGGGCCTACGAGCAGTACTTC. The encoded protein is CASSLGTQGAYEQYF.

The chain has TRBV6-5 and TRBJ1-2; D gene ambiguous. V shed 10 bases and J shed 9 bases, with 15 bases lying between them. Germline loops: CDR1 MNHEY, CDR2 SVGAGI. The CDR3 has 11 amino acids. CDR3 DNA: TGTGCCACCACTTCAGACGCCCGCTACACCTTC. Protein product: CATTSDARYTF.

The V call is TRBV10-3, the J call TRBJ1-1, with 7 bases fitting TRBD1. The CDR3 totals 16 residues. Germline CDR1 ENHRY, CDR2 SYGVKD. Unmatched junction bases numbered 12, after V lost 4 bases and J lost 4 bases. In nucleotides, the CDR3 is TGTGCCATCAGTGGGTTAGGGGGCCGTTGGGGCACTGAAGCTTTCTTT. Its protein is CAISGLGGRWGTEAFF.

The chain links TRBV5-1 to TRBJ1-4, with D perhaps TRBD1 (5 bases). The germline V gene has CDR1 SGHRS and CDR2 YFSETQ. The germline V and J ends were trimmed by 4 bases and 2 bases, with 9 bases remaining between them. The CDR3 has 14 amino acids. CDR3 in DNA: TGCGCCAGCAGCCGGGGACCGACTAATGAAAAACTGTTTTTT. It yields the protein CASSRGPTNEKLFF.

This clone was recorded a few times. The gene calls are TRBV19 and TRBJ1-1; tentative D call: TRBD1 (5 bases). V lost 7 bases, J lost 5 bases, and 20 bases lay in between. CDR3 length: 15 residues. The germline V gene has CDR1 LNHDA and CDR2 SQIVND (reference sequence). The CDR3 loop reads CASTNSSGGSTEAFF. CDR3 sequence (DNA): TGTGCCAGTACCAATTCGAGCGGGGGGTCTACTGAAGCTTTCTTT.